Listed below are T cell receptor beta chains from one sample, sequenced in a study of radiotherapy plus CTLA-4 blockade in lung cancer. Profiled with immunoSEQ multiplex PCR; TCRdb holds only in-frame clones, not every one. This table holds around 53,000 clones, 75% to 90% found once. Here the sequenced sample was peripheral blood, taken from a patient treated with radiotherapy plus ipilimumab. These receptors were collected from a human donor with non-small cell lung cancer that progressed on radiotherapy plus ipilimumab. Some clones in this sample may be carry-over from other donors' samples. Each CDR3 is given with its conserved first and last residue. The order of the fields is V gene, J gene, CDR3 protein.

V gene: TRBV7-2; J gene: TRBJ2-7; CDR3 protein: CASRNSGPYEQYF
V gene: TRBV2; J gene: TRBJ2-3; CDR3 protein: CASSGNGRDTDTQYF
V gene: TRBV5-1; J gene: TRBJ2-1; CDR3 protein: CASSLTSGSPGEQFF
V gene: TRBV11-2; J gene: TRBJ2-1; CDR3 protein: CASSLDAGQGINEQFF
V gene: TRBV7-9; J gene: TRBJ2-6; CDR3 protein: CASSPRGNRSGANVLTF
V gene: TRBV6-1; J gene: TRBJ2-3; CDR3 protein: CASSEGAFTDTQYF
V gene: TRBV5-4; J gene: TRBJ1-2; CDR3 protein: CASSLTGSYGYTF
V gene: TRBV30; J gene: TRBJ2-2; CDR3 protein: CAWNGLAANTGELFF
V gene: TRBV9; J gene: TRBJ1-1; CDR3 protein: CASRETGTAEAFF
V gene: TRBV30; J gene: TRBJ1-6; CDR3 protein: CAWSVRQGYSPLHF
V gene: TRBV5-8; J gene: TRBJ1-5; CDR3 protein: CASSYLGQPQHF
V gene: TRBV10-3; J gene: TRBJ2-7; CDR3 protein: CATVDRGGEQYF
V gene: TRBV14; J gene: TRBJ2-1; CDR3 protein: CASSQRLGGGEQFF
V gene: TRBV7-6; J gene: TRBJ2-1; CDR3 protein: CASSLAPGQETYNEQFF
V gene: TRBV5-1; J gene: TRBJ2-5; CDR3 protein: CASSLFGSQETQYF